This T cell receptor (beta chain) was profiled in a study of T cells in women clearing cervical HPV infection. Deletions cut 1 base from V and 3 bases from J, with 9 bases between. This CDR3 has 14 residues. Germline CDR1 reads MNHNS; CDR2 reads SASEGT. Points on this clone: What it binds is not known. From the germline J gene comes the end of the CDR3, since the read stops 3 residues before it.

Sequencing used immunoSEQ multiplex PCR; TCRdb keeps in-frame clones, though not all of them. Its table lists about 20,000 clones. MY09/MY11 PCR detected cervical HPV DNA; dot-blot assigned genotypes. Study outcomes and limitations: Controls had more TRBV6-7 (around 0.15%) than cases (around 0.11%).

The sequence was obtained from a woman between 18 and 69 years old with a cervical HPV16 infection that either progressed to CIN3+ or cleared (not recorded which). V is TRBV6-1 and J is TRBJ1-1, with D possibly TRBD1 on 5 matching bases. The source material was blood buffy coat. The CDR3: CASSEGGGYTEAFF. The sequenced part of the CDR3 DNA is TGTGCCAGCAGTGAAGGGGGGGGGTACACTGAA.